Given below is one TCR beta chain in context. Authors' analysis steps: Nucleated cell counts were estimated from reference gene primer amplification. TCRdb's copy holds only in-frame clones and misses some; the assay was immunoSEQ multiplex PCR. Clone size and the V and J calls come from that table; the DNA yielded D and trimming. The sample shows 400,000 to 450,000 clones, around nine tenths of them seen only once. Germline loops: CDR1 SGHRS, CDR2 YFSETQ. Trimming cost V 0 bases and J 5 bases; bases outside gene matches: 7. This CDR3 has 15 residues. This specimen belongs to a study of blood T cell repertoires in COVID-19. The overall study: PBMCs, B-cell-depleted T cells, or T cells provided the cDNA or gDNA that made up the material.

This sequence joins TRBV5-1 and TRBJ1-1; 7 bases agree with TRBD1. Source material: peripheral blood. The sequence was collected from a woman in her thirties or forties with COVID-19, enrolled during active disease. In nucleotides, the CDR3 is TGCGCCAGCAGCTTGGAGCCCACAGGGGTAACTGAAGCTTTCTTT. Encoded protein: CASSLEPTGVTEAFF.